The source of this T cell receptor (beta chain) is a study of response to subunit inactivated influenza vaccine. TCRdb itself ran the RT-PCR reads through MiXCR, one entry per CDR3 protein. The repertoire holds hundreds of thousands of distinct CDR3 sequences, more than 11% seen once, with around 7.3% in the top ten. Study-level findings and limits: New T cells are recruited in small numbers by each seasonal influenza vaccination, according to the authors' suggestion.

This CDR3 spans 16 amino acids. The germline V and J ends were trimmed by 0 bases and 2 bases, with 10 bases remaining between them. The germline V gene has CDR1 SGHTA and CDR2 FQGNSA. This clonotype was counted a few times. Antigen specificity is unknown. Sample: PBMCs from blood, taken 14 to 15 days before vaccination. This clonotype originated in a man in his fifties or sixties who received an inactivated influenza vaccine. V gene TRBV7-2 combines with J gene TRBJ1-4; D gene uncertain. This CDR3 is CASSLARGSTNEKLFF. CDR3 coding DNA: TGTGCCAGCAGCTTAGCGAGAGGGTCTACTAATGAAAAACTGTTTTTT. Looking up the rest from reference TRBV7-2 and TRBJ1-4 gives the full variable domain: GAGVSQSPSNKVTEKGKDVELRCDPISGHTALYWYRQSLGQGLEFLIYFQGNSAPDKSGLPSDRFSAERTGGSVSTLTIQRTQQEDSAVYLCASSLARGSTNEKLFFGSGTQLSVL.